Listed here are 4 T cell receptor beta chains from one sample, sequenced in a study of blood T cell repertoires in COVID-19. TCRdb keeps only in-frame clones here, not all; method: immunoSEQ multiplex PCR. The table includes about 430,000 clones, about 90% detected once. Source material: peripheral blood. These receptors were collected from a man in his late teens or twenties with COVID-19, enrolled during active disease.

The chain couples TRBV15 to TRBJ2-7; no clear D. Germline V gene lookup returns CDR1 LNHNV and CDR2 YYDKDF (reference sequence). The CDR3 covers 13 residues. V was clipped by 0 bases and J by 2 bases, with 5 bases between them. CDR3 region: CATSREQAYEQYF. For the CDR3, the DNA is TGTGCCACCAGCAGAGAGCAGGCCTACGAGCAGTACTTC. The full variable domain, completed using reference TRBV15 and TRBJ2-7, is DAMVIQNPRYQVTQFGKPVTLSCSQTLNHNVMYWYQQKSSQAPKLLFHYYDKDFNNEADTPDNFQSRRPNTSFCFLDIRSPGLGDTAMYLCATSREQAYEQYFGPGTRLTVT.

This rearrangement joins TRBV19 to TRBJ2-1; possible D gene TRBD2, 7 bases. V lost 3 bases, J lost 10 bases, and 19 bases lay in between. The length of the CDR3 is 15 residues. In germline, CDR1 is LNHDA, CDR2 SQIVND (reference sequence). In DNA, the CDR3 is TGTGCCAGTAGTATCCCGGGGGAGGGGGAAAGGGAGCAGTTCTTC. Protein product: CASSIPGEGEREQFF.

The chain employs TRBV28 and TRBJ2-7, with D perhaps TRBD2 (6 bases). Germline-derived CDR1 and CDR2 are MDHEN and SYDVKM. This CDR3 has 15 residues. V was shortened by 5 bases and J by 5 bases, with 19 bases between the two germline ends. This CDR3 is CASSPRGGARDEQYF. In nucleotides, the CDR3 is TGTGCCAGCAGTCCCCGAGGAGGGGCGAGGGACGAGCAGTACTTC.

The gene calls are TRBV5-1 and TRBJ1-5; 8 nucleotides match TRBD1. The CDR3 spans 15 residues. The germline CDR1 and CDR2 sequences are SGHRS and YFSETQ. J was trimmed by 3 bases and V by 4 bases; bases with no gene match: 6. The CDR3 nucleotides are TGCGCCAGCAGCCTGGACAGGGCTGACAATCAGCCCCAGCATTTT. It encodes CASSLDRADNQPQHF.